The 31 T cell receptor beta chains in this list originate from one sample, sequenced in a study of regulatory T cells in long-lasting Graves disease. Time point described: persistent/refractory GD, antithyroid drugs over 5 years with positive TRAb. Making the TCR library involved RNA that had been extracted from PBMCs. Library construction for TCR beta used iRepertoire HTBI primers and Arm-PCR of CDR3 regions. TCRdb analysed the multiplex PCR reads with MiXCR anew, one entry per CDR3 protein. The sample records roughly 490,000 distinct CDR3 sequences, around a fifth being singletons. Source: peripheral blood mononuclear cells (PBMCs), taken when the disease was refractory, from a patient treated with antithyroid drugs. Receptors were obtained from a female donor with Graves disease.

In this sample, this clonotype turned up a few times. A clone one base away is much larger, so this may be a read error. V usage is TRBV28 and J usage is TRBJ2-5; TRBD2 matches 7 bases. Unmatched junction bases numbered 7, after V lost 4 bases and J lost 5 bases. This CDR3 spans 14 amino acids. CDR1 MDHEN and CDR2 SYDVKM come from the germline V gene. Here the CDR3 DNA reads TGTGCCAGCAGTTCCCCGCACGGGAGGGAGACCCAGTACTTC. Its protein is CASSSPHGRETQYF.

CDR3 protein: CASSPVGPYNEQFF. CDR3 coding DNA: TGTGCCAGCTCACCAGTAGGGCCCTACAATGAGCAGTTCTTC. The rearrangement uses TRBV18 and TRBJ2-1; no definite D call. The CDR3 contains 14 residues. V was trimmed by 2 bases and J by 2 bases, leaving 7 bases between them. Germline-derived CDR1 and CDR2 are KGHSH and LQKENI.

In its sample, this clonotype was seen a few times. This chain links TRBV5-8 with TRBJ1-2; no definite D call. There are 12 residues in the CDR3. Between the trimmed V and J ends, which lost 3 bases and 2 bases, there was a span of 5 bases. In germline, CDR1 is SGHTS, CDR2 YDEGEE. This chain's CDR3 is CASSSRNYGYTF. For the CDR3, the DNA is TGTGCCAGCAGCTCTAGGAACTATGGCTACACCTTC. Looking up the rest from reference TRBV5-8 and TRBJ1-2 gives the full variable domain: EAGVTQSPTHLIKTRGQQATLRCSPISGHTSVYWYQQALGLGLQFLLWYDEGEERNRGNFPPRFSGRQFPNYSSELNVNALELEDSALYLCASSSRNYGYTFGSGTRLTVV.

The chain's CDR3 is CASSLDGLAVSGNTIYF. DNA for the CDR3: TGTGCCAGCAGCTTAGATGGGCTAGCGGTCTCTGGAAACACCATATATTTT. This chain connects TRBV11-3 to TRBJ1-3, with D hard to call. Trimming stripped 0 bases from V and 0 bases from J, with 12 bases between. The CDR3 length is 17 residues. Germline CDR1 is SGHNT and CDR2 is YENEEA.

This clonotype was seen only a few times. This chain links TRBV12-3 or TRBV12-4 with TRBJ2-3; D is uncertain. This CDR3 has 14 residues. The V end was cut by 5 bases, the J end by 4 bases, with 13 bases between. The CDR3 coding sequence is TGTGCCAGCAGTAAACCTTTTGAACCAGATACGCAGTATTTT. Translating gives CASSKPFEPDTQYF.

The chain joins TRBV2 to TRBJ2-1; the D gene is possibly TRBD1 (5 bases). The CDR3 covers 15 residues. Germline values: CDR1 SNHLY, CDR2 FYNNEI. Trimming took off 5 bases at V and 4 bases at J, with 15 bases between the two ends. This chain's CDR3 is CASSYSKQAYNEQFF. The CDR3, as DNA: TGTGCCAGCAGTTACTCGAAACAGGCTTACAATGAGCAGTTCTTC.

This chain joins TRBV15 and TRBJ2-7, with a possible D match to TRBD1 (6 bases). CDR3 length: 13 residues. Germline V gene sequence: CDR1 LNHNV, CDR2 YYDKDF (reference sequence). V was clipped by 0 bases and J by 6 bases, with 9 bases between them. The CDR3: CATSRDGQFEQYF. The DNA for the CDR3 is TGTGCCACCAGCAGAGATGGACAGTTCGAGCAGTACTTC.

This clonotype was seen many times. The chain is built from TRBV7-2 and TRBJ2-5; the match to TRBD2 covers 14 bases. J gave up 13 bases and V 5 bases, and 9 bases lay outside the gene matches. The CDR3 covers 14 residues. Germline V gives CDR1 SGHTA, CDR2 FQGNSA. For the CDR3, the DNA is TGTGCCAGCAGCCCCGGGACTAGCGGGGGAGTAGGGTACTTC. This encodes CASSPGTSGGVGYF.

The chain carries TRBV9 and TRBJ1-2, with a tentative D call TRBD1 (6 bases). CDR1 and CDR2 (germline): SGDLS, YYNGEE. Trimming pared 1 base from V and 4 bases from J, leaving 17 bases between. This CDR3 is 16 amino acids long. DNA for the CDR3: TGTGCCAGCAGCGTATCACCCGCAGGGGTAGGCTATGGCTACACCTTC. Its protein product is CASSVSPAGVGYGYTF.

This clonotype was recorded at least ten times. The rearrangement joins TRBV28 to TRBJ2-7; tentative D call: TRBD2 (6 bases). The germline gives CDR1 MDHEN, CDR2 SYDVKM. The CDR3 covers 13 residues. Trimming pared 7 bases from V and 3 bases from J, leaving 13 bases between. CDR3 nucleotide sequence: TGTGCCAGCACCCCGCCCGGGAGCTACGAGCAGTACTTC. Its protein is CASTPPGSYEQYF.

In nucleotides, the CDR3 is TGTGCCAGCAGTTTAGTTCGACAGGGGGCCACCTACGAGCAGTACTTC. The encoded protein is CASSLVRQGATYEQYF. The V and J genes are TRBV28 and TRBJ2-7; 10 bases fit TRBD1. Germline CDR1 and CDR2: MDHEN and SYDVKM. The CDR3 has 16 residues. After removal of 2 bases from V and 2 bases from J, the junction contained 6 bases not matched to a gene.

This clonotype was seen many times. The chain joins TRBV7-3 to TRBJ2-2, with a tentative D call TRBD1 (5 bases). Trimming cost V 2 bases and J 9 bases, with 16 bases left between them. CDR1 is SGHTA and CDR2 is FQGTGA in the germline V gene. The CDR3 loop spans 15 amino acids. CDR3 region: CASSLGPGLHRELFF. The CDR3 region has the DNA TGTGCCAGCAGCTTAGGGCCAGGGTTGCACCGGGAGCTGTTTTTT.

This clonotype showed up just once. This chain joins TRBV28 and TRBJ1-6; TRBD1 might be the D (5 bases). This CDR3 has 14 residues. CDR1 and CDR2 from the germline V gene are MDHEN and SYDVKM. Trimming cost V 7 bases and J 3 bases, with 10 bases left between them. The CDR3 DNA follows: TGTGCCAGCAACCCAGGGAGCTATAATTCACCCCTCCACTTT. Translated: CASNPGSYNSPLHF. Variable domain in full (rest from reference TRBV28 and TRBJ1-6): DVKVTQSSRYLVKRTGEKVFLECVQDMDHENMFWYRQDPGLGLRLIYFSYDVKMKEKGDIPEGYSVSREKKERFSLILESASTNQTSMYLCASNPGSYNSPLHFGNGTRLTVT.

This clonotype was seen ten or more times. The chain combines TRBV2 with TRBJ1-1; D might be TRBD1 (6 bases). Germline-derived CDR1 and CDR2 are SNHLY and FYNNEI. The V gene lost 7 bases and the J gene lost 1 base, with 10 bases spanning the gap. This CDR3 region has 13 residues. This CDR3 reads CASNRDKNTEAFF. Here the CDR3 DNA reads TGTGCCAGCAACCGGGACAAGAACACTGAAGCTTTCTTT.

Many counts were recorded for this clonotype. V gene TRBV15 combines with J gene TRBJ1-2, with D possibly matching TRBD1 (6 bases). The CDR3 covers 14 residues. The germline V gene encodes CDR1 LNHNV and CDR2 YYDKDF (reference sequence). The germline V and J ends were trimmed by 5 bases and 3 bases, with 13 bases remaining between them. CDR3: CATSLDRQDYGYTF. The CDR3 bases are TGTGCCACCAGCCTGGACAGACAAGACTATGGCTACACCTTC.

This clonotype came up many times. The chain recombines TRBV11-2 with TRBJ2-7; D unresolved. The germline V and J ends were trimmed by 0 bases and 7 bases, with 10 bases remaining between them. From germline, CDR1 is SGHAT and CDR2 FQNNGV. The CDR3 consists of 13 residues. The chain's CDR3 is CASSLDRAAEQYF. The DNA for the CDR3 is TGTGCCAGCAGCTTAGACCGCGCCGCGGAGCAGTACTTC.

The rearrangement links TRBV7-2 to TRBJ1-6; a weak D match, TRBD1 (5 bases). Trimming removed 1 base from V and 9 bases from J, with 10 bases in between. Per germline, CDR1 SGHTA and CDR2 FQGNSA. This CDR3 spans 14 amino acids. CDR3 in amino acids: CASSLEWGSSPLHF. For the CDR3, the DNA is TGTGCCAGCAGCTTAGAATGGGGGAGTTCACCCCTCCACTTT.

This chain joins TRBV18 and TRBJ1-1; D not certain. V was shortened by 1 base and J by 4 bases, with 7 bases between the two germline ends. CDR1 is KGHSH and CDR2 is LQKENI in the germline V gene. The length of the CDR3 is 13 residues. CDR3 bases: TGTGCCAGCTCACCACAGGAATCCACTGAAGCTTTCTTT. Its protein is CASSPQESTEAFF.

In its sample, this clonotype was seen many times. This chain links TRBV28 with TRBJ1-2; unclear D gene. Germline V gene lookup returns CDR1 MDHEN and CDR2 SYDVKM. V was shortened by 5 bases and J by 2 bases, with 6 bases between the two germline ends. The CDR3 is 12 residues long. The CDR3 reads CASSGQNYGYTF. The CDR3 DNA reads TGTGCCAGCAGTGGTCAGAACTATGGCTACACCTTC.

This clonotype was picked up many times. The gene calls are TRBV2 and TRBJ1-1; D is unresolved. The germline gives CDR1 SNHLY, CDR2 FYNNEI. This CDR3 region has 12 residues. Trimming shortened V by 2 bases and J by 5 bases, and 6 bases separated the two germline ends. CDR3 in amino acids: CASSELATEAFF. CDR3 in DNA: TGTGCCAGCAGTGAATTGGCAACTGAAGCTTTCTTT.

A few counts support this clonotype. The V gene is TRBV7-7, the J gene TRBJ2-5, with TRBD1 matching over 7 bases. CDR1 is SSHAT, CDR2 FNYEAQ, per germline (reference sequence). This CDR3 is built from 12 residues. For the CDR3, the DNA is TGTGCTACCCGGGGACAGTCAGAGACCCAGTACTTC. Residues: CATRGQSETQYF.

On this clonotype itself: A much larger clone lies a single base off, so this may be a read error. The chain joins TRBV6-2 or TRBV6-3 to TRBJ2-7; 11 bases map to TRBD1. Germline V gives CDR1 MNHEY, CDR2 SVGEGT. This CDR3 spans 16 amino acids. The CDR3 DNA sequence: TGTGACAGCAGTCAAACGGACAGGGGGCCCCCCTACGAGCAGTACTTC. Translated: CDSSQTDRGPPYEQYF.

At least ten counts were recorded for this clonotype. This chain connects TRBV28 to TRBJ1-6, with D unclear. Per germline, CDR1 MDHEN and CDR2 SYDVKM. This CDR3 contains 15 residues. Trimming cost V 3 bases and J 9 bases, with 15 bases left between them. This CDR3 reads CASSLALSPGSPLHF. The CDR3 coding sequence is TGTGCCAGCAGTTTGGCCTTGAGTCCGGGTTCACCCCTCCACTTT.

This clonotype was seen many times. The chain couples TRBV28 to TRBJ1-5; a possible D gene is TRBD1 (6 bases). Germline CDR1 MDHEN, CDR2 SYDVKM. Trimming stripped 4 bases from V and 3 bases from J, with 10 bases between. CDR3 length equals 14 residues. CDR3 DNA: TGTGCCAGCAGTTACAGGGCCGTCAATCAGCCCCAGCATTTT. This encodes CASSYRAVNQPQHF.

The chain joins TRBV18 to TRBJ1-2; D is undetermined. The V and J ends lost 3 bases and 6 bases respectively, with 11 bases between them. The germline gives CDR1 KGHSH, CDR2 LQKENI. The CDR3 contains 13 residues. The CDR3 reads CASSPIWEDGYTF. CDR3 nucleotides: TGTGCCAGCTCACCGATCTGGGAAGATGGCTACACCTTC.

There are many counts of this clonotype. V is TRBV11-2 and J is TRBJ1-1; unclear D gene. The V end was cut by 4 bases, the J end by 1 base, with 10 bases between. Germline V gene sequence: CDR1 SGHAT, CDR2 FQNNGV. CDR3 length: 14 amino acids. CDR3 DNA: TGTGCCAGCAGCTCCATTATAAAGAACACTGAAGCTTTCTTT. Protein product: CASSSIIKNTEAFF.

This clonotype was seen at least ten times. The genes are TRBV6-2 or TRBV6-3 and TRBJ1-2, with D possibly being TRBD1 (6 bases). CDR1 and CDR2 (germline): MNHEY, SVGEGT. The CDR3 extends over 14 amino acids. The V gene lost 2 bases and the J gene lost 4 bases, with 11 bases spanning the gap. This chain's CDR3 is CASSYEDSIYGYTF. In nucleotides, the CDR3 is TGTGCCAGCAGTTACGAGGACAGCATCTATGGCTACACCTTC.

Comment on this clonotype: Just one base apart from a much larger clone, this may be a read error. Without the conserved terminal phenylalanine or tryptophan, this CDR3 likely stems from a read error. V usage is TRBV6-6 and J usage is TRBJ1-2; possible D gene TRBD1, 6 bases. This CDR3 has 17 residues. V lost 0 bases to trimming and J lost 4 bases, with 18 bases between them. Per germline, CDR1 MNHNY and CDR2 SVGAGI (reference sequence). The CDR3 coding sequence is TGTGCCAGCAGTTACTCAAGGGCAAGCACAGGGACCTATGGCTACACCTCC. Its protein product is CASSYSRASTGTYGYTS.

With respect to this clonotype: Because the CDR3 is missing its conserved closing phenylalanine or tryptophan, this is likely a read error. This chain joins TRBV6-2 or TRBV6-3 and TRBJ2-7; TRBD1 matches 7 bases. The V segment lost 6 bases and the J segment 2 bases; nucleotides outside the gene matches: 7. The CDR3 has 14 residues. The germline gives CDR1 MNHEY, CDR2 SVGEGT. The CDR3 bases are TGTGCCAGCAGATCCGACAGGGAAGCCTACGAGCAGTACCTC. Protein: CASRSDREAYEQYL.

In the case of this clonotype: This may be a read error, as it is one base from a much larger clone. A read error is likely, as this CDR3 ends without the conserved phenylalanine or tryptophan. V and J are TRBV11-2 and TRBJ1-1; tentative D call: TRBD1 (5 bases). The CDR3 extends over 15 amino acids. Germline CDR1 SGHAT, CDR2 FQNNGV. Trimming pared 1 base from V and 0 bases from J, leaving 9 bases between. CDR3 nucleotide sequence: TGTGCCAGCAGCTTAGTGGGGGGGGTGAACACTGAAGCTTTCTCT. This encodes CASSLVGGVNTEAFS.

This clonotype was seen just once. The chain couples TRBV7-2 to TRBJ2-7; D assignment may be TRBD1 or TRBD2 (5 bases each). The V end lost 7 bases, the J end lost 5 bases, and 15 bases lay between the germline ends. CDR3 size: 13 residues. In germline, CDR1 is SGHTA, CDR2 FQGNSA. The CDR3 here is CASMGRESHEQYF. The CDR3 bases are TGTGCCAGCATGGGACGGGAAAGCCACGAGCAGTACTTC.